The 2 T cell receptor beta chains listed next were all sequenced from one sample in a study of CD8 T cells in Susac syndrome. Reverse transcription of about 0.45 to 1 ug RNA was performed with random hexamers. MiXCR, run by TCRdb on the immunoSEQ multiplex PCR reads, gives a single entry per CDR3 protein. Seen here are 160,000 or so distinct CDR3 sequences, about 95% observed once, and the top ten hold about 0.17%. Input material: CD4+ T cells from PBMCs. These receptors were obtained from a human donor with Susac syndrome.

V and J are TRBV7-3 and TRBJ2-3; a weak D match, TRBD2 (6 bases). The V end lost 5 bases, the J end lost 7 bases, and 16 bases lay between the germline ends. Germline-derived CDR1 and CDR2 are SGHTA and FQGTGA. This CDR3 spans 14 amino acids. CDR3 sequence reads: CASSPAGRGHTQYF. CDR3 coding DNA: TGTGCCAGCAGCCCCGCGGGGAGAGGTCATACGCAGTATTTT.

The J gene is TRBJ2-7, the V gene TRBV6-5; D is unclear. CDR1 MNHEY and CDR2 SVGAGI come from the germline V gene. The V end was cut by 6 bases, the J end by 3 bases, with 15 bases between. The CDR3 length is 14 residues. CDR3 sequence reads: CASRSVNARYEQYF. Here the CDR3 DNA reads TGTGCCAGCAGGTCGGTGAATGCCCGCTACGAGCAGTACTTC.